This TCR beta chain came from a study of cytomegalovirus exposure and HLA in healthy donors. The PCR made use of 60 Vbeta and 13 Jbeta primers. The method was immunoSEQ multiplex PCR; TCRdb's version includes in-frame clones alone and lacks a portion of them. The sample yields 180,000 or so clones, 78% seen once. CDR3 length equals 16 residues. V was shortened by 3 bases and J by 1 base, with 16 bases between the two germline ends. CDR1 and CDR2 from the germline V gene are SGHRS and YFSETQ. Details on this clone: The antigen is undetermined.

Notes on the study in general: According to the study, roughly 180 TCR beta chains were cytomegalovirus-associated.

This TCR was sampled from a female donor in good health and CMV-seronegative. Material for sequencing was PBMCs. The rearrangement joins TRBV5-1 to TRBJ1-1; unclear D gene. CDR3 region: CASSSSGSYPNTEAFF. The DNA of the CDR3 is TGCGCCAGCAGCTCCAGCGGTTCGTACCCGAACACTGAAGCTTTCTTT.